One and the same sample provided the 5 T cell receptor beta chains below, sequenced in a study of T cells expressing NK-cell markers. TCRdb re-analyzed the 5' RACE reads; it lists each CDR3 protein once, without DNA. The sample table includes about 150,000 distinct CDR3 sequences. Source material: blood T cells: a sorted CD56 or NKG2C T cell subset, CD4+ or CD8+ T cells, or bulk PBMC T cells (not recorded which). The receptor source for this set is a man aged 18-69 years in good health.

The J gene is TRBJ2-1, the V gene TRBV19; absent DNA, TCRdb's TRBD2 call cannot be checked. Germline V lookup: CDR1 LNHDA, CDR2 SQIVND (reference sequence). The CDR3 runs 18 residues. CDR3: CASSIAPGRWGRDNEQFF. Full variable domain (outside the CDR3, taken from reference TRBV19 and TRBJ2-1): DGGITQSPKYLFRKEGQNVTLSCEQNLNHDAMYWYRQDPGQGLRLIYYSQIVNDFQKGDIAEGYSVSREKKESFPLTVTSAQKNPTAFYLCASSIAPGRWGRDNEQFFGPGTRLTVL.

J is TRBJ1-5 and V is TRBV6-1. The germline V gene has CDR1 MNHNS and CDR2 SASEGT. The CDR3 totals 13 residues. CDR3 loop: CASTGGPNQPQHF.

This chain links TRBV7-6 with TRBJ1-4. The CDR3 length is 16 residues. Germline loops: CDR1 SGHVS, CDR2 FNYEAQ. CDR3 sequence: CASSNTRGGTNEKLFF.

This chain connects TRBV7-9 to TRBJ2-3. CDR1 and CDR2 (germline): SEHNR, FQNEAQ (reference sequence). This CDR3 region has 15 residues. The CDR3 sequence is CASSSDLASTDTQYF. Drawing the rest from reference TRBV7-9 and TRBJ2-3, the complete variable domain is DTGVSQNPRHKITKRGQNVTFRCDPISEHNRLYWYRQTLGQGPEFLTYFQNEAQLEKSRLLSDRFSAERPKGSFSTLEIQRTEQGDSAMYLCASSSDLASTDTQYFGPGTRLTVL.

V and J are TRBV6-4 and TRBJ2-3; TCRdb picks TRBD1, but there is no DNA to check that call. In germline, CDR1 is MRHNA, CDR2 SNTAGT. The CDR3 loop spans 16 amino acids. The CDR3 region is CASSDSAGQAKEEQYF.